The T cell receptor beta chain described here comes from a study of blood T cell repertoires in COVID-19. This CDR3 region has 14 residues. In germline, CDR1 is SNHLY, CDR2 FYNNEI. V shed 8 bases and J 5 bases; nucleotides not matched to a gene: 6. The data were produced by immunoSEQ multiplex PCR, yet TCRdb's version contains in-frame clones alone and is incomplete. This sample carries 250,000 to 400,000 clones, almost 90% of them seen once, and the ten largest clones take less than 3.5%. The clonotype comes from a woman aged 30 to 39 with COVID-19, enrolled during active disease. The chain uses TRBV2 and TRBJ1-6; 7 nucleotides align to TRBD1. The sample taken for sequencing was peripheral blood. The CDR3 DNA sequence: TGTGCCAGCGCGGGACAGTCAGATAATTCACCCCTCCACTTT. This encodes CASAGQSDNSPLHF.